This is a list of T cell receptor beta chains from one sample in a study of regulatory T cells in long-lasting Graves disease. TCRdb re-called the multiplex PCR reads through MiXCR, storing one row per CDR3 protein. The sample has 400,000 to 500,000 distinct CDR3 sequences; around 15% are singletons. This sample also belongs to another study, concerning T cells in Graves' hyperthyroidism and ophthalmopathy.

Source: peripheral blood mononuclear cells (PBMCs), taken at new diagnosis, from a patient treated with antithyroid drugs. The receptors were gathered from a woman younger than 30 with Graves disease. Each CDR3 is given with its conserved first and last residue. The order of the fields is CDR3 length, D gene, clone size, J gene, V gene, CDR3 DNA, CDR3 protein. D genes are given only for firm matches. A clone size is listed for some rows: how often the clone was seen (once, few, many), or a class if it is expanded.

15 | . | many | TRBJ2-3 | TRBV6-5 | TGTGCCAGCAGTTACACGGGAGTAGCATCAGATACGCAGTATTTT | CASSYTGVASDTQYF
16 | TRBD2 | . | TRBJ2-7 | TRBV15 | TGTGCCACCAGCAAAGGACTAGCGGGAGGCCCCTACGAGCAGTACTTC | CATSKGLAGGPYEQYF
16 | . | . | TRBJ2-5 | TRBV25-1 | TGTGCCAGCAGTGAATTCGGGGGCCCGCGGAGAGAGACCCAGTACTTC | CASSEFGGPRRETQYF
14 | . | . | TRBJ2-7 | TRBV5-1 | TGCGCCAGCACTACAGGTTATGTTGAGAGCGAGCAGTACTTC | CASTTGYVESEQYF
16 | TRBD2 | . | TRBJ2-1 | TRBV13 | TGTGCCAGCAGAAAACCGGGACTAGCAGCCAACAATGAGCAGTTCTTC | CASRKPGLAANNEQFF
18 | . | many | TRBJ1-1 | TRBV3-1 | TGTGCCAGCAGCCAAGATGTTCAGGGCGGGCGGGGAAACACTGAAGCTTTCTTT | CASSQDVQGGRGNTEAFF
14 | TRBD1 | many | TRBJ1-5 | TRBV12-3/TRBV12-4 | TGTGCCAGCAGTCGCCGACAGGGCCCACAGCCCCAGCATTTT | CASSRRQGPQPQHF
13 | . | many | TRBJ2-7 | TRBV18 | TGTGCCAGCTCACCGGGGGCGGGAGACGAGCAGTACTTC | CASSPGAGDEQYF
15 | TRBD1 | . | TRBJ1-5 | TRBV5-6 | TGTGCCAGCAGCTTAGGGACAGGGGGTTATCAGCCCCAGCATTTT | CASSLGTGGYQPQHF
14 | . | many | TRBJ2-4 | TRBV28 | TGTGCCAGCAGCTTAGGGGGGGACAAAAACATTCAGTACTTC | CASSLGGDKNIQYF